This entry concerns a single TCR beta chain. Its antigen is not known. The data were obtained in a study of post-analysis software for immune sequencing data. Overall study: There were relapsing-remitting, secondary progressive and progressive-relapsing multiple sclerosis among the disease courses included.

Overall study findings and caveats: Roughly five TRBV segments, including TRBV5-6, TRBV5-1 and TRBV20-1, were more frequent in patients than controls.

TCR beta libraries were prepared from cDNA with unique molecular identifiers. TCRdb re-called the PCR reads through MiXCR, storing one row per CDR3 protein. Altogether roughly 410,000 distinct CDR3 sequences are present, roughly 30% being singletons, with the ten largest covering roughly 12%. The CDR3 has 14 amino acids. Germline assignment: CDR1 DFQATT and CDR2 SNEGSKA (reference sequence). V lost 0 bases and J 2 bases, leaving 9 bases between the germline ends. The gene calls are TRBV20-1 and TRBJ2-3; TRBD1 might be the D (5 bases). Sequencing was performed on blood. The receptor was isolated from a girl aged 10 to 17 with multiple sclerosis. In nucleotides, the CDR3 is TGCAGTGCTAGAGATCTTGGGGCCACAGATACGCAGTATTTT. Its translation: CSARDLGATDTQYF.